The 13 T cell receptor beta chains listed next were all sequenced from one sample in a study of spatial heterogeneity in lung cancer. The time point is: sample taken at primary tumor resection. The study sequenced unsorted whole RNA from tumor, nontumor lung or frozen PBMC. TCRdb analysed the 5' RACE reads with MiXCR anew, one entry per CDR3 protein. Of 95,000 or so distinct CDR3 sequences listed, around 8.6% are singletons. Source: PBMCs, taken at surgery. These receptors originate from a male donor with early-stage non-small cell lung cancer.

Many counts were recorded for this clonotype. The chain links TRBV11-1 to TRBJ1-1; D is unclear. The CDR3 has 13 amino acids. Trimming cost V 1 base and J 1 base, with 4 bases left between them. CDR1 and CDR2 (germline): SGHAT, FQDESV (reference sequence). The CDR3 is CASSLERNTEAFF. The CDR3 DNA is TGTGCCAGCAGCTTAGAGCGGAACACTGAAGCTTTCTTT.

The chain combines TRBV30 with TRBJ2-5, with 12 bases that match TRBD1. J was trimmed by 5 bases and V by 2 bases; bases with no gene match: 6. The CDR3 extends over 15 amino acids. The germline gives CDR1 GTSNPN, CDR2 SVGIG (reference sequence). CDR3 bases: TGTGCCTGGAGTACCGGGACAGGGGGCCGGGAGACCCAGTACTTC. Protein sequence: CAWSTGTGGRETQYF.

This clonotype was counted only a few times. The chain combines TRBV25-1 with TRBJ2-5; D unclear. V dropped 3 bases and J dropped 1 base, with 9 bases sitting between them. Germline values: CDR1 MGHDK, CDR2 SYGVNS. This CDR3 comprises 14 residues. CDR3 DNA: TGTGCCAGCAGTGACAGGACCACCCAAGAGACCCAGTACTTC. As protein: CASSDRTTQETQYF. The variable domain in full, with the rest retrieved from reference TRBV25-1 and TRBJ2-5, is EADIYQTPRYLVIGTGKKITLECSQTMGHDKMYWYQQDPGMELHLIHYSYGVNSTEKGDLSSESTVSRIRTEHFPLTLESARPSHTSQYLCASSDRTTQETQYFGPGTRLLVL.

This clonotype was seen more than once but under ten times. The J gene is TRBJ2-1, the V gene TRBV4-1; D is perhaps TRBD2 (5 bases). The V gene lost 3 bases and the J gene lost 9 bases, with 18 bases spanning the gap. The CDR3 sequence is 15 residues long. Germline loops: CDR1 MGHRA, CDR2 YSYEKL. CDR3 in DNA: TGCGCCAGCAGCCATAGCACCCGGGGAGTGGGTGAGCAGTTCTTC. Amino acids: CASSHSTRGVGEQFF.

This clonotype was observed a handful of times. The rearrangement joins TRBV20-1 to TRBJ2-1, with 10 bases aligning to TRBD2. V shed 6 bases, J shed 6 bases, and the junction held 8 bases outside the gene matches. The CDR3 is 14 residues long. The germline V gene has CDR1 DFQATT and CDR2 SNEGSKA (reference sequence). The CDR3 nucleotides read TGCAGTGCCTTAAGGACTAGCGGTCCCAATGAGCAGTTCTTC. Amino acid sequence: CSALRTSGPNEQFF.

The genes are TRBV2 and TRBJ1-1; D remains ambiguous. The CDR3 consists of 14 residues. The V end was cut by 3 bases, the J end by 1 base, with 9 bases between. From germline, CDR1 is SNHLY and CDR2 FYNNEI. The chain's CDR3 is CASSDLVKNTEAFF. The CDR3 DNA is TGTGCCAGCAGTGATCTGGTGAAGAACACTGAAGCTTTCTTT. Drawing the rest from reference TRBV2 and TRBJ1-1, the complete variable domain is EPEVTQTPSHQVTQMGQEVILRCVPISNHLYFYWYRQILGQKVEFLVSFYNNEISEKSEIFDDQFSVERPDGSNFTLKIRSTKLEDSAMYFCASSDLVKNTEAFFGQGTRLTVV.

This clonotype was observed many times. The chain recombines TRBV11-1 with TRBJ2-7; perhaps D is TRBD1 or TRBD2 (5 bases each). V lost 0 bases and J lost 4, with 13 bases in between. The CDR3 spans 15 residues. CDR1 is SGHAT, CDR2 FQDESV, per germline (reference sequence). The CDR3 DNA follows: TGTGCCAGCAGCTTAGCCTCCGGGGCGCAATACGAGCAGTACTTC. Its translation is CASSLASGAQYEQYF.

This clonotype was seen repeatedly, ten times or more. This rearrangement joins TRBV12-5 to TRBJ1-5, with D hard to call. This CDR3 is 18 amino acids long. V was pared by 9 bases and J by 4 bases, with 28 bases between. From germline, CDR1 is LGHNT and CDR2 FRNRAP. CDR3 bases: TGTGCTAGATCCGGTAAGATGGGAGCGAGGTTTTCGAATCAGCCCCAGCATTTT. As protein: CARSGKMGARFSNQPQHF.

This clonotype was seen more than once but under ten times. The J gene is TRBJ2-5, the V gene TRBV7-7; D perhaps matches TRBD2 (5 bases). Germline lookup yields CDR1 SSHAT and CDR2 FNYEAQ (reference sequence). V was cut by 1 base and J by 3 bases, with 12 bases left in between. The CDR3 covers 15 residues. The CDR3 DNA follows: TGTGCCAGCAGCTTAGATTCCGGGATAAAAGAGACCCAGTACTTC. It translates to CASSLDSGIKETQYF.

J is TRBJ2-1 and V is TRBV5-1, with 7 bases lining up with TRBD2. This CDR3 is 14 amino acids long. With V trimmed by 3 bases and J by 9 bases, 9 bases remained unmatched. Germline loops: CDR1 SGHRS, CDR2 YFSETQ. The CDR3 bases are TGCGCCAGCAGCTGGGCGGGGGAACTGGGTGAGCAGTTCTTC. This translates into CASSWAGELGEQFF.

As DNA, the CDR3 is TGTGCAGGTTCTAGCTCCTATAATTCACCCCTCCACTTT. Its translation: CAGSSSYNSPLHF. The rearrangement uses TRBV28 and TRBJ1-6; no definite D call. CDR3 size: 13 residues. CDR1 and CDR2 from the germline V gene are MDHEN and SYDVKM.

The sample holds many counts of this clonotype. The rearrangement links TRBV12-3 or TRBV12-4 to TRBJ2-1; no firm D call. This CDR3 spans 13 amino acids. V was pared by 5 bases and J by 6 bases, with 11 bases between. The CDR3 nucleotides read TGTGCCAGCAGTCCTCCGATCCCCAATGAGCAGTTCTTC. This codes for CASSPPIPNEQFF.

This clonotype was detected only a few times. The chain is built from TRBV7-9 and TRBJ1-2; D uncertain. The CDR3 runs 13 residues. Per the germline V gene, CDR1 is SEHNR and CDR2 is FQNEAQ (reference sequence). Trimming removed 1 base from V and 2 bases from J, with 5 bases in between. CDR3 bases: TGTGCCAGCAGCTTAGAAGAAAACTATGGCTACACCTTC. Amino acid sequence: CASSLEENYGYTF. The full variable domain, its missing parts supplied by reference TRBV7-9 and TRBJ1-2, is DTGVSQNPRHKITKRGQNVTFRCDPISEHNRLYWYRQTLGQGPEFLTYFQNEAQLEKSRLLSDRFSAERPKGSFSTLEIQRTEQGDSAMYLCASSLEENYGYTFGSGTRLTVV.